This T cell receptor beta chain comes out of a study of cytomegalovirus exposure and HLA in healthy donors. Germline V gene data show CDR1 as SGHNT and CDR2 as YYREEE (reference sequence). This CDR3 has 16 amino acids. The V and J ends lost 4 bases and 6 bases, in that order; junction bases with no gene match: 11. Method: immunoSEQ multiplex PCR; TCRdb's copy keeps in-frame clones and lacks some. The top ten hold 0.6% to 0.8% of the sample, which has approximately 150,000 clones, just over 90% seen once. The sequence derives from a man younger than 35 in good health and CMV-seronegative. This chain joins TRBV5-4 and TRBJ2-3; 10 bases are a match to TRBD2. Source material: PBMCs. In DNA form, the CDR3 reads TGTGCCAGCAGCCGGACTAGCGGAAGCGGGGGGGATACGCAGTATTTT. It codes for CASSRTSGSGGDTQYF.